One and the same sample provided the 27 T cell receptor beta chains below, sequenced in a study of early T cells in non-severe SARS-CoV-2 infection. TCRdb redid the calling of the 5' RACE reads with MiXCR, one entry per CDR3 protein. The profile shows 60,000 to 80,000 distinct CDR3 sequences, roughly an eighth of them singletons. The material sequenced was whole blood. All receptors come from an adult who was a healthcare worker with PCR-confirmed SARS-CoV-2 infection or an uninfected control (not recorded which).

This clonotype was seen only a few times. The chain carries TRBV18 and TRBJ1-1; D remains ambiguous. Germline V CDR1 and CDR2: KGHSH, LQKENI. Trimming pared 5 bases from V and 1 base from J, leaving 8 bases between. There are 13 residues in the CDR3. The CDR3, as DNA: TGTGCCAGCTCAGAACAGTCGAACACTGAAGCTTTCTTT. Its protein is CASSEQSNTEAFF.

There are many counts of this clonotype. J is TRBJ2-3 and V is TRBV5-1; 11 nucleotides match TRBD2. Germline V gene lookup returns CDR1 SGHRS and CDR2 YFSETQ. The CDR3 loop spans 17 amino acids. Losses at the gene ends were 0 bases for V and 2 bases for J; bases not matched to a gene: 5. The CDR3, as DNA: TGCGCCAGCAGCTTGGTCACTAGCGGGAGCTCCACAGATACGCAGTATTTT. Translated, it gives CASSLVTSGSSTDTQYF.

This clonotype has ten or more counts. The genes are TRBV5-4 and TRBJ2-1; a possible D gene is TRBD1 (5 bases). Trimming removed 7 bases from V and 10 bases from J, with 30 bases in between. CDR1 is SGHNT, CDR2 YYREEE, per germline (reference sequence). CDR3 length: 17 residues. The CDR3 spells CASGQSGAYRTIQEQFF. Here the CDR3 DNA reads TGTGCCAGCGGTCAAAGTGGGGCTTATAGAACAATTCAAGAGCAGTTCTTC.

The V gene is TRBV20-1, the J gene TRBJ1-4, with TRBD1 matching 9 bases. The CDR3 consists of 15 residues. The V and J ends lost 1 base and 4 bases, in that order; junction bases with no gene match: 4. Germline V lookup: CDR1 DFQATT, CDR2 SNEGSKA (reference sequence). For the CDR3, the DNA is TGCAGTGCTAGAGTTACAGGGGGCTTTAATGAAAAACTGTTTTTT. Its protein is CSARVTGGFNEKLFF.

This clonotype has a count of ten or more. The chain is built from TRBV7-9 and TRBJ2-7; D uncertain. The CDR3 loop spans 13 amino acids. The V end was cut by 4 bases, the J end by 0 bases, with 7 bases between. Germline V gives CDR1 SEHNR, CDR2 FQNEAQ (reference sequence). The CDR3 nucleotides read TGTGCCAGCAGCTCTTTTAGCTCCTACGAGCAGTACTTC. Its translation is CASSSFSSYEQYF.

This clonotype was observed many times. The chain joins TRBV7-2 to TRBJ2-3; 7 nucleotides match TRBD2. The germline CDR1 and CDR2 sequences are SGHTA and FQGNSA. This CDR3 is 12 amino acids long. V dropped 3 bases and J dropped 8; count of bases not matched to a gene: 2. The CDR3 here is CASSLGGVTQYF. The CDR3 DNA follows: TGTGCCAGCAGCTTGGGGGGGGTTACGCAGTATTTT. Together with reference TRBV7-2 and TRBJ2-3, the CDR3 gives the full variable domain: GAGVSQSPSNKVTEKGKDVELRCDPISGHTALYWYRQSLGQGLEFLIYFQGNSAPDKSGLPSDRFSAERTGGSVSTLTIQRTQQEDSAVYLCASSLGGVTQYFGPGTRLTVL.

This clonotype was found a few times. The chain couples TRBV6-1 to TRBJ2-5; D not resolved. Germline loops: CDR1 MNHNS, CDR2 SASEGT. This CDR3 contains 14 residues. Between the trimmed V and J ends, which lost 4 bases and 5 bases, there was a span of 14 bases. DNA for the CDR3: TGTGCCAGCAGTGGCACCCTGCTGGGGGAGACCCAGTACTTC. It specifies CASSGTLLGETQYF.

This clonotype showed up many times. This rearrangement joins TRBV20-1 to TRBJ2-5, with a tentative D call TRBD2 (8 bases). V dropped 3 bases and J dropped 4 bases, with 15 bases sitting between them. The CDR3 sequence is 14 residues long. Germline V gene lookup returns CDR1 DFQATT and CDR2 SNEGSKA (reference sequence). CDR3 sequence: CSASQTGTRETQYF. The DNA for the CDR3 is TGCAGTGCTAGCCAGACAGGGACTAGAGAGACCCAGTACTTC.

V and J are TRBV11-1 and TRBJ1-1; D is unclear. The CDR3 spans 14 residues. In germline, CDR1 is SGHAT, CDR2 FQDESV (reference sequence). The V and J ends lost 2 bases and 7 bases respectively, with 14 bases between them. CDR3 sequence: CASSLRRGLSEAFF. Written as DNA, the CDR3 is TGTGCCAGCAGCTTAAGGCGAGGGCTCAGTGAAGCTTTCTTT.

This clonotype was observed at least ten times. This chain uses TRBV27 with TRBJ2-1; D is undetermined. In germline, CDR1 is MNHEY, CDR2 SMNVEV (reference sequence). Deletions cut 8 bases from V and 8 bases from J, with 22 bases between. This CDR3 is built from 15 residues. The CDR3 loop reads CASDNIPPGPHEQFF. CDR3 in DNA: TGTGCCAGCGATAATATCCCCCCCGGTCCTCATGAGCAGTTCTTC.

The chain combines TRBV5-4 with TRBJ1-2; 10 bases align to TRBD1. The CDR3 covers 15 residues. V shed 2 bases, J shed 0 bases, and the junction held 1 base outside the gene matches. Germline V gene data show CDR1 as SGHNT and CDR2 as YYREEE (reference sequence). The CDR3 DNA follows: TGTGCCAGCAGCTTTGGACAGGGGGCTAACTATGGCTACACCTTC. It translates to CASSFGQGANYGYTF.

This clonotype was seen many times. The V gene is TRBV19, the J gene TRBJ2-3, with TRBD2 matching over 11 bases. Germline lookup yields CDR1 LNHDA and CDR2 SQIVND (reference sequence). This CDR3 has 13 amino acids. Unmatched junction bases numbered 2, after V lost 6 bases and J lost 6 bases. CDR3 residues: CASRTSGADTQYF. CDR3 DNA sequence: TGTGCCAGTAGGACTAGCGGGGCGGATACGCAGTATTTT.

The table lists this clonotype with a few counts. This sequence joins TRBV20-1 and TRBJ2-1; D is perhaps TRBD2 (5 bases). The CDR3 has 14 residues. V was pared by 5 bases and J by 0 bases, with 11 bases between. CDR1 is DFQATT, CDR2 SNEGSKA, per germline (reference sequence). In DNA, the CDR3 is TGCAGTGCTCATAGCGAGAGCTCCTACAATGAGCAGTTCTTC. It specifies CSAHSESSYNEQFF.

The chain links TRBV7-2 to TRBJ1-1, with D possibly TRBD1 on 5 matching bases. The germline V gene has CDR1 SGHTA and CDR2 FQGNSA. The ends were cut back, 2 bases at V and 11 bases at J, with 12 bases in the middle. The CDR3 is made up of 12 amino acids. In DNA form, the CDR3 reads TGTGCCAGCAGCTTACAGGTCAGGGAGGCTTTCTTT. This gives the protein CASSLQVREAFF.

In this sample, this clonotype turned up many times. The genes are TRBV30 and TRBJ2-7; no clear D gene. CDR1 and CDR2 (germline): GTSNPN, SVGIG (reference sequence). The V gene lost 2 bases and the J gene lost 6 bases, with 11 bases spanning the gap. The CDR3 sequence is 12 residues long. CDR3 DNA sequence: TGTGCCTGGAGTAGGAGCAGTTCCGAGCAGTACTTC. Translated: CAWSRSSSEQYF. The full variable domain, completed using reference TRBV30 and TRBJ2-7, is SQTIHQWPATLVQPVGSPLSLECTVEGTSNPNLYWYRQAAGRGLQLLFYSVGIGQISSEVPQNLSASRPQDRQFILSSKKLLLSDSGFYLCAWSRSSSEQYFGPGTRLTVT.

This clonotype was seen more than once but under ten times. This chain joins TRBV20-1 and TRBJ2-1; D is uncertain. CDR1 and CDR2 (germline): DFQATT, SNEGSKA (reference sequence). With 6 bases removed from V and 9 bases from J, the gap between germline ends came to 12 bases. The CDR3 is 11 amino acids. CDR3 loop: CSAYIPPEQFF. CDR3 sequence (DNA): TGCAGTGCCTATATCCCTCCTGAGCAGTTCTTC.

At least ten counts were recorded for this clonotype. This chain uses TRBV4-1 with TRBJ1-2; D not resolved. Germline CDR1 reads MGHRA; CDR2 reads YSYEKL. The CDR3 runs 15 residues. V dropped 4 bases and J dropped 3 bases, with 15 bases sitting between them. CDR3 in DNA: TGCGCCAGCAGCCCGGTCCAGAGGTCGGACTATGGCTACACCTTC. This gives the protein CASSPVQRSDYGYTF.

The CDR3 DNA follows: TGTGCCAGTAGTAGAAGCGGGAGTTTCAACAATGAGCAGTTCTTC. Amino acids: CASSRSGSFNNEQFF. The chain links TRBV19 to TRBJ2-1; the match to TRBD2 covers 8 bases. CDR1 is LNHDA and CDR2 is SQIVND in the germline V gene (reference sequence). Trimming at V came to 4 bases and at J to 5 bases, leaving 7 bases not matched to a gene. The CDR3 covers 15 residues.

The V and J genes are TRBV28 and TRBJ2-1, with TRBD2 identical over 14 bases. J was trimmed by 8 bases and V by 6 bases; bases with no gene match: 6. This CDR3 spans 15 amino acids. Germline assignment: CDR1 MDHEN and CDR2 SYDVKM. The DNA for the CDR3 is TGTGCCAGCAGATCCGGGACTAGCGGGGGCTATGAGCAGTTCTTC. Protein product: CASRSGTSGGYEQFF.

The table lists this clonotype with many counts. This chain connects TRBV12-3 or TRBV12-4 to TRBJ1-2; tentative D call: TRBD1 (6 bases). The CDR3 runs to 12 residues. Trimming left V 1 base short and J 10 bases short, with 10 bases between. The CDR3 reads CASSLDRDIYTF. The DNA for the CDR3 is TGTGCCAGCAGTTTAGACAGGGATATCTACACCTTC.

J is TRBJ2-1 and V is TRBV7-2; a weak D match, TRBD2 (5 bases). The CDR3 has 16 residues. V gave up 6 bases and J gave up 2 bases, with 17 bases separating them. The germline V gene has CDR1 SGHTA and CDR2 FQGNSA. CDR3 coding DNA: TGTGCCAGCAGGTCCGAGACTAACCTCCCCTACAATGAGCAGTTCTTC. Translating gives CASRSETNLPYNEQFF. The variable domain in full, completed from reference TRBV7-2 and TRBJ2-1, reads GAGVSQSPSNKVTEKGKDVELRCDPISGHTALYWYRQSLGQGLEFLIYFQGNSAPDKSGLPSDRFSAERTGGSVSTLTIQRTQQEDSAVYLCASRSETNLPYNEQFFGPGTRLTVL.

This clonotype was found many times. The chain uses TRBV2 and TRBJ2-2; 9 positions match TRBD2. This CDR3 is built from 15 residues. The V and J ends lost 7 bases and 1 base, in that order; junction bases with no gene match: 4. CDR1 is SNHLY, CDR2 FYNNEI, per germline. CDR3 protein: CASTAGGRNTGELFF. The DNA for the CDR3 is TGTGCCAGCACGGCGGGAGGGAGGAACACCGGGGAGCTGTTTTTT. Supplemented by reference TRBV2 and TRBJ2-2, the full variable domain reads EPEVTQTPSHQVTQMGQEVILRCVPISNHLYFYWYRQILGQKVEFLVSFYNNEISEKSEIFDDQFSVERPDGSNFTLKIRSTKLEDSAMYFCASTAGGRNTGELFFGEGSRLTVL.

This clonotype was found many times. The rearrangement links TRBV29-1 to TRBJ2-1, with 12 bases matching TRBD2. After removal of 7 bases from V and 2 bases from J, the junction contained 12 bases not matched to a gene. In germline, CDR1 is SQVTM, CDR2 ANQGSEA. The CDR3 covers 17 residues. CDR3 DNA sequence: TGCAGCGGGGAGGCTAGCGGGAGGGCAGAGGCCTACAATGAGCAGTTCTTC. Translated, it gives CSGEASGRAEAYNEQFF.

This clonotype has more than one count but fewer than ten. The rearrangement joins TRBV11-3 to TRBJ2-1, with 7 nucleotides matching TRBD1. CDR1 is SGHNT and CDR2 is YENEEA in the germline V gene. J gave up 9 bases and V 5 bases, and 4 bases lay outside the gene matches. The CDR3 has 12 amino acids. CDR3 coding DNA: TGTGCCAGCAGCACCCGACAGGGTGAGCAGTTCTTC. Translating it yields CASSTRQGEQFF.

This clonotype was recorded at least ten times. The chain joins TRBV7-7 to TRBJ1-3; 8 bases align to TRBD1. This CDR3 contains 13 residues. Germline CDR1 is SSHAT and CDR2 is FNYEAQ (reference sequence). V dropped 3 bases and J dropped 6; count of bases not matched to a gene: 1. The CDR3 region has the DNA TGTGCCAGCAGCTTGGGACAGGAAAACACCATATATTTT. Amino acids: CASSLGQENTIYF.

V gene TRBV12-3 or TRBV12-4 combines with J gene TRBJ2-3; D unclear. The V end lost 3 bases, the J end lost 3 bases, and 4 bases lay between the germline ends. CDR3 length equals 12 residues. The CDR3: CASSFRTDTQYF. CDR3 nucleotide sequence: TGTGCCAGCAGTTTTAGAACAGATACGCAGTATTTT.

This clonotype was detected only a few times. This chain links TRBV12-3 or TRBV12-4 with TRBJ1-1; 7 bases line up with TRBD1. The CDR3 consists of 15 residues. Trimming at V came to 5 bases and at J to 4 bases, leaving 10 bases not matched to a gene. In nucleotides, the CDR3 is TGTGCCAGCAGTCCCTCACAGGGGCACGGCACTGAAGCTTTCTTT. Amino acids: CASSPSQGHGTEAFF.